This T cell receptor beta chain was observed in a study of blood T cell repertoires in COVID-19. Overall study context: In each case, the material was cDNA or gDNA derived from T cells, B-cell-depleted T cells, or PBMCs.

CDR1 and CDR2 from the germline V gene are LGHNA and YNFKEQ. The CDR3 has 16 amino acids. V shed 3 bases and J shed 4 bases, with 16 bases lying between them. TCRdb's table, derived via immunoSEQ multiplex PCR, lists solely in-frame clones and lacks some. The sample lists a few hundred thousand clones, 70% to 90% occurring once. The sequence came from a woman aged 30 to 39 with active or convalescent COVID-19. The chain combines TRBV4-2 with TRBJ2-1, with TRBD2 as a possible D gene (6 bases). Specimen: peripheral blood. CDR3 in DNA: TGTGCCAGCAGCCACGGCCGGGGGACCCAGTACAATGAGCAGTTCTTC. Translating gives CASSHGRGTQYNEQFF.